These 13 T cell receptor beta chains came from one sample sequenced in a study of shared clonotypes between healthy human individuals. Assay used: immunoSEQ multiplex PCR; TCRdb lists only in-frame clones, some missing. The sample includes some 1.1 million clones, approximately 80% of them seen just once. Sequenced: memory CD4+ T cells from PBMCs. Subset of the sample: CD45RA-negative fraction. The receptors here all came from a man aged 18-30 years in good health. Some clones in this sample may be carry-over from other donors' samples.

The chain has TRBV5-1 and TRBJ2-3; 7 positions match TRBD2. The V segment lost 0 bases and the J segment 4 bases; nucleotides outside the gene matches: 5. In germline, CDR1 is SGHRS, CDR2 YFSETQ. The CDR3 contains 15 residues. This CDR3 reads CASSLVREPADTQYF. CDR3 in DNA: TGCGCCAGCAGCTTGGTGCGGGAGCCAGCAGATACGCAGTATTTT.

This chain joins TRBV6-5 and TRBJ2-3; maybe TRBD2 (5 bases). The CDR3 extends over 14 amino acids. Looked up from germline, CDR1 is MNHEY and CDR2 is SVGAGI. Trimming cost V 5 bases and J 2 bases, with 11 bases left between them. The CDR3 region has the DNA TGTGCCAGCAGTGGAGGACTTTTCACAGATACGCAGTATTTT. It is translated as CASSGGLFTDTQYF.

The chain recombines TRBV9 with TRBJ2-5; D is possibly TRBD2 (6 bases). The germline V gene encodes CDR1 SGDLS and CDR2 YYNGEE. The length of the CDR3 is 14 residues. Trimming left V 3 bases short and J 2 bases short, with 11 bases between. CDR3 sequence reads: CASSGEGLQETQYF. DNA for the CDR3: TGTGCCAGCAGCGGAGAGGGACTTCAAGAGACCCAGTACTTC.

The CDR3: CASSIRLDRGYQPQHF. DNA of the CDR3: TGTGCCAGTAGTATAAGGCTGGACAGGGGCTATCAGCCCCAGCATTTT. The chain couples TRBV19 to TRBJ1-5; 9 nucleotides align to TRBD1. Germline V lookup: CDR1 LNHDA, CDR2 SQIVND (reference sequence). V shed 2 bases, J shed 5 bases, and the junction held 7 bases outside the gene matches. There are 16 residues in the CDR3.

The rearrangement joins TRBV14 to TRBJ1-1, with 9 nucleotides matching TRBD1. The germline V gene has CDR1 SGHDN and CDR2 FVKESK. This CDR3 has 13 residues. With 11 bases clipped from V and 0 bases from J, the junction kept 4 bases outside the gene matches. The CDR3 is CASHRGLNTEAFF. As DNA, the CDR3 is TGTGCCTCCCACAGGGGGCTGAACACTGAAGCTTTCTTT.

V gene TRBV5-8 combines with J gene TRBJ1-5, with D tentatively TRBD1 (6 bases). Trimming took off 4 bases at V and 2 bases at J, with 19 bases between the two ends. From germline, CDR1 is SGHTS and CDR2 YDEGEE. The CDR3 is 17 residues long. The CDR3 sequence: CASSPRGGGLGNQPQHF. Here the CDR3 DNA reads TGTGCCAGCAGCCCCCGGGGAGGGGGGCTGGGCAATCAGCCCCAGCATTTT.

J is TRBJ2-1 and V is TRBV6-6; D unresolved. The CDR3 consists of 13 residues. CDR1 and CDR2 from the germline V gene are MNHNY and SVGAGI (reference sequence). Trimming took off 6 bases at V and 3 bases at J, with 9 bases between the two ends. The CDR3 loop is CASSLSGYNEQFF. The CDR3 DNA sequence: TGTGCCAGCAGCCTGTCGGGCTACAATGAGCAGTTCTTC.

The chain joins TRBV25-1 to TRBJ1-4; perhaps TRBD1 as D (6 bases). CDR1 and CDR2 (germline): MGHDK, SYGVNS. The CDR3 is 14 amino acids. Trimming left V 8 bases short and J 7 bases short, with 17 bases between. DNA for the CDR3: TGTGCCAGCGGACCTGGGGGGGGCGGTGAAAAACTGTTTTTT. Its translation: CASGPGGGGEKLFF.

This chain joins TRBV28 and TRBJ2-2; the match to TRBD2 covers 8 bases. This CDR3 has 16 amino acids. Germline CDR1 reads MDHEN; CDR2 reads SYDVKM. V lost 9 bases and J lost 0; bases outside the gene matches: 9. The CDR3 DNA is TGTGCCAGTGACGGCTGGCGGGGGGCGAACACCGGGGAGCTGTTTTTT. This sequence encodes CASDGWRGANTGELFF.

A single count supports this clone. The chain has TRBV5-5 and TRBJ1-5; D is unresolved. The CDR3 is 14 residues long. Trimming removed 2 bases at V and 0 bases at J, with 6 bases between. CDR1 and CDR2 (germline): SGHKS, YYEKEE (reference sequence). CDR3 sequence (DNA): TGTGCCAGCAGCTTATTTAATAGCAATCAGCCCCAGCATTTT. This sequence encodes CASSLFNSNQPQHF.

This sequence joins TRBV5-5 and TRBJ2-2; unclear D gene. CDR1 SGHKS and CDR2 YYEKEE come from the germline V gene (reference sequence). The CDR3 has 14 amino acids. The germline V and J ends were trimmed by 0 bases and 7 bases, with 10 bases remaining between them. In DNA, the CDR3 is TGTGCCAGCAGCTTGGACGGATCCTTCGGGGAGCTGTTTTTT. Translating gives CASSLDGSFGELFF. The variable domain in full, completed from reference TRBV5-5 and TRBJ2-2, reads DAGVTQSPTHLIKTRGQQVTLRCSPISGHKSVSWYQQVLGQGPQFIFQYYEKEERGRGNFPDRFSARQFPNYSSELNVNALLLGDSALYLCASSLDGSFGELFFGEGSRLTVL.

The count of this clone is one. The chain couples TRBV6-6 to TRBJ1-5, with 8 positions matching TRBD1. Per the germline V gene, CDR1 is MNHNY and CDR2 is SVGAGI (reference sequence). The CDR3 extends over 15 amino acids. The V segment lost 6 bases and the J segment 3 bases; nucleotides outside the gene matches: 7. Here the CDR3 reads CASRRADRDNQPQHF. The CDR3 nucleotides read TGTGCCAGCAGACGCGCGGACAGGGACAATCAGCCCCAGCATTTT.

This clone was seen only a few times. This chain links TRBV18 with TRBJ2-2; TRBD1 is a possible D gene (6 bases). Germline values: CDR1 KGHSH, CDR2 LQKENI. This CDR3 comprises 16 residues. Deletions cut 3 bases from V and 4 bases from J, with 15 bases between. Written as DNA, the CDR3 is TGTGCCAGCTCACCCATACAGCAGGGGAGCACCGGGGAGCTGTTTTTT. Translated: CASSPIQQGSTGELFF.